Listed here are 3 T cell receptor beta chains from one sample, sequenced in a study of blood T cell repertoires in COVID-19. The table came from immunoSEQ multiplex PCR; TCRdb's copy has only in-frame clones and leaves some out. The top ten clones hold under 4% of a sample with about 190,000 clones, 84% of them seen once. The source material was PBMCs or T cells enriched from blood (not recorded which). The receptors here all came from a woman in her twenties or thirties who had been exposed to COVID-19.

The chain uses TRBV5-1 and TRBJ2-1; weak D call: TRBD2 (5 bases). This CDR3 has 14 amino acids. The germline V gene encodes CDR1 SGHRS and CDR2 YFSETQ. V was clipped by 4 bases and J by 4 bases, with 12 bases between them. For the CDR3, the DNA is TGCGCCAGCAGCCCCGGACTGGAATACAATGAGCAGTTCTTC. This codes for CASSPGLEYNEQFF. Full variable domain (missing parts from reference TRBV5-1 and TRBJ2-1): KAGVTQTPRYLIKTRGQQVTLSCSPISGHRSVSWYQQTPGQGLQFLFEYFSETQRNKGNFPGRFSGRQFSNSRSEMNVSTLELGDSALYLCASSPGLEYNEQFFGPGTRLTVL.

The chain combines TRBV4-1 with TRBJ1-2; TRBD1 matches at 7 bases. Germline assignment: CDR1 MGHRA and CDR2 YSYEKL. V dropped 4 bases and J dropped 0; count of bases not matched to a gene: 5. This CDR3 has 15 amino acids. CDR3 DNA sequence: TGCGCCAGCAGCCTGGACAGGCTAGCTAACTATGGCTACACCTTC. Translation gives CASSLDRLANYGYTF.

The CDR3 spells CATSRDMNTEAFF. CDR3 in DNA: TGTGCCACCAGCAGAGATATGAACACTGAAGCTTTCTTT. V usage is TRBV15 and J usage is TRBJ1-1; the D is unclear. Germline assignment: CDR1 LNHNV and CDR2 YYDKDF (reference sequence). The CDR3 has 13 residues. V lost 0 bases to trimming and J lost 0 bases, with 2 bases between them.